This record concerns one T cell receptor beta chain sequence. What antigen it recognizes has not been identified. Per-base quality was not reported, and no clone a single base away is much larger than it. Other DNA sequences in this sample translate to the same CDR3. The donors were healthy, HIV-negative adults who had no recently reported acute infections or vaccinations. Every donor was a Caucasian adult living in Nashville, Tennessee, USA. For unsorted samples, roughly 91 million PBMCs were counted, and genomic DNA was extracted using the QIAamp DNA Blood Mini kit. Blood was obtained by leukapheresis, after which PBMCs were separated by Ficoll-Histopaque density gradient centrifugation and cryopreserved in liquid nitrogen vapor phase. Between the V and J ends, shortened by 3 bases and 5 bases respectively, the junction contains 4 bases. The CDR3 starts with the cysteine, ends with the phenylalanine, and has 11 residues. CDR3 DNA is the only sequence kept; it has 33 bases, read in frame from the first base. CDR1 and CDR2 are drawn from the germline V gene: SGHTA, FQGNSA.

This sample was included in a study of shared clonotypes between healthy human individuals (dated by TCRdb to 2020 to 2021). Study-level background: A couple of women and three men aged 18 to 49 years were included in the cohort. To estimate repertoire size and how much clonotype sharing occurs between individuals, the study deeply sequenced the blood TCR repertoires of about five healthy adults. Each donor's leukapheresis produced roughly between roughly 0.85 and 9.5 billion PBMCs. To increase sequencing depth and limit assay-specific biases, different laboratories used diverse techniques to prepare libraries and sequence TCR repertoires. Broader findings and caveats from the paper: Sampling was restricted to blood, and TCR repertoires in tissues likely differ from the TCR repertoires found in blood. Because the study included a small number of donors, the genetic and exposure-history diversity represented was limited. Based on pairwise subsampling, the degree of clonotype sharing among donors was expected to be affected by sequencing depth.

TCR CDR3 regions were amplified from genomic DNA by multiplex PCR using the deep immunoSEQ assay. For each cell subset, the extracted genomic DNA was distributed evenly across all wells of several immunoSEQ 96-well plates, and each plate served as one replicate. For unsorted PBMC, 250 to 350 ng of genomic DNA, equivalent to around 30,000 T cell genomes, went into each replicate PCR. Ten immunoSEQ deep assay plates were used to sequence the unsorted PBMC genomic DNA. Purified libraries were quantified with a Qubit 3.0 fluorometer, sized on a Bioanalyzer 2100, and re-quantified with the KAPA Library Quantification kit. Every immunoSEQ 96-well plate was sequenced on a dedicated single-read 150-cycle Illumina NextSeq 550 flow cell. From the authors' description of their analysis: Because the immunoSEQ output held only junctional sequences and lacked quality scores, the filtering could not match the filtering applied to full-length reads. Sequences were annotated with PyIR, a Python wrapper for IgBLAST v1.9, and V/J genes and CDR3 were assigned using IMGT germline references. Reads were removed for weak V/J assignments (E-value above 1e-6), missing CDR3, stop codons, out-of-frame junctions, or ambiguous translated residues. V3J clonotypes were defined by identical inferred V gene, J gene, and CDR3 amino acid sequence. To compute the percentage overlap between repertoires, the number of shared unique clonotypes was divided by the size of the smaller repertoire. Repertoire richness was assessed with RTK rarefaction, the Chao1 estimator, and Recon v2.1 estimates of unobserved clonotypes. In TCRdb, the immuneACCESS table is reduced to in-frame sequences with V and J assigned. These tables do not hold every clone; where another copy was compared, an unresolved V gene accounts for under half, and the others remain unexplained. V and J calls plus clone size are reproduced from that table; the DNA served to infer D and trimming. The sample has about 560,000 clones on record, just over 75% of them singletons. The ten largest make up around 12% of the sample.

This sequence was found in a woman aged 40-49 years in good health. Some clones in this sample may be carry-over from other donors' samples. Recombination joined TRBV7-2 with TRBJ2-5; the D gene lacks a confident call. Sequencing was carried out using PBMCs. Here is the DNA: TGTGCCAGCAGCTTGGTCGAGACCCAGTACTTC. The encoded protein is CASSLVETQYF. This CDR3, with the reference TRBV7-2 and TRBJ2-5 proteins standing in past its ends, gives the full variable domain GAGVSQSPSNKVTEKGKDVELRCDPISGHTALYWYRQSLGQGLEFLIYFQGNSAPDKSGLPSDRFSAERTGGSVSTLTIQRTQQEDSAVYLCASSLVETQYFGPGTRLLVL.